The clone carrying this T cell receptor beta chain was detected many times. Its antigen is as yet unknown. Exclusion followed for patients with uncontrolled infection, other autoimmune disease, pregnancy or lactation. The data stem from a study of T cells in Graves' hyperthyroidism and ophthalmopathy. Study-wide background: At initial diagnosis, before any treatment had begun, peripheral blood was obtained.

The CDR3 is made up of 12 amino acids. Germline V gene lookup returns CDR1 SGHTA and CDR2 FQGNSA. The V and J ends lost 4 bases and 11 bases respectively, with 12 bases between them. Amplified TCR beta CDR3 regions came from RNA transcripts. The TCR CDR3 was amplified in a first-round RT-PCR using the HTBI primer set. TCRdb ran MiXCR on the multiplex PCR reads and lists one entry per CDR3 protein. This table has under 400,000 distinct CDR3 sequences, about a sixth appearing once. General study results and limits: It was a median around seven months before onset that the model predicted ophthalmopathy. The blood repertoire included most of the expanded thyroid clonotypes above 0.001.

This chain connects TRBV7-2 to TRBJ2-1; D is undetermined. The sample consisted of blood. This receptor was obtained from a woman aged 40 to 50 with Graves' ophthalmopathy. CDR3 sequence reads: CASSYHRGQQFF. The DNA of the CDR3 is TGTGCCAGCAGCTATCACAGAGGACAGCAGTTCTTC.